The 13 T cell receptor beta chains below come from one sample, sequenced in a study of blood T cell repertoires in COVID-19. This table comes from immunoSEQ multiplex PCR, and its TCRdb copy is limited to in-frame clones, with some not included. The sample gives some 150,000 clones, approximately 86% of which show up once; roughly 3% is in the top ten. The sequenced material came from peripheral blood. The receptors originated from a woman aged 35 to 49 with active or convalescent COVID-19.

The chain has TRBV18 and TRBJ2-7, with D unresolved. The CDR3 consists of 15 residues. Trimming shortened V by 2 bases and J by 0 bases, and 11 bases separated the two germline ends. CDR1 and CDR2 from the germline V gene are KGHSH and LQKENI. The CDR3 DNA follows: TGTGCCAGCTCACCAGAGGTTGGTCCCTCCTACGAGCAGTACTTC. This sequence encodes CASSPEVGPSYEQYF.

The chain couples TRBV6-5 to TRBJ1-2; D perhaps matches TRBD1 (6 bases). Deletions cut 5 bases from V and 2 bases from J, with 12 bases between. CDR1 MNHEY and CDR2 SVGAGI come from the germline V gene. The CDR3 sequence is 14 residues long. The CDR3 is CASSLGQLNYGYTF. The CDR3, as DNA: TGTGCCAGCAGTCTTGGACAGCTCAACTATGGCTACACCTTC.

The J gene is TRBJ1-1, the V gene TRBV7-2, with 8 bases fitting TRBD1. The CDR3 runs 18 residues. V was clipped by 2 bases and J by 2 bases; unmatched bases: 13. The germline CDR1 and CDR2 sequences are SGHTA and FQGNSA. The chain's CDR3 is CASSLLPGTGGVNTEAFF. The DNA of the CDR3 is TGTGCCAGCAGCTTACTACCCGGAACAGGGGGGGTAAACACTGAAGCTTTCTTT.

The V and J genes are TRBV11-2 and TRBJ1-4, with D uncertain. This CDR3 spans 11 amino acids. V dropped 3 bases and J dropped 7 bases, with 3 bases sitting between them. Per germline, CDR1 SGHAT and CDR2 FQNNGV. For the CDR3, the DNA is TGTGCCAGCAGCTTCGGTGAAAAACTGTTTTTT. This codes for CASSFGEKLFF.

The chain links TRBV19 to TRBJ2-5; D uncertain. The CDR3 runs 13 residues. With 5 bases removed from V and 0 bases from J, the gap between germline ends came to 7 bases. CDR1 is LNHDA and CDR2 is SQIVND in the germline V gene (reference sequence). The CDR3 DNA is TGTGCCAGTAGTGTTCTGTACCAAGAGACCCAGTACTTC. The encoded protein is CASSVLYQETQYF.

This clone appeared once. V and J are TRBV20-1 and TRBJ2-7; 7 nucleotides line up with TRBD1. V dropped 5 bases and J dropped 3; count of bases not matched to a gene: 1. Germline CDR1 reads DFQATT; CDR2 reads SNEGSKA (reference sequence). There are 11 residues in the CDR3. The CDR3 region is CSAGDSYEQYF. In nucleotides, the CDR3 is TGCAGTGCTGGGGACAGCTACGAGCAGTACTTC.

The V gene is TRBV19, the J gene TRBJ1-5; a weak D match, TRBD1 (6 bases). V dropped 5 bases and J dropped 6 bases, with 11 bases sitting between them. Germline assignment: CDR1 LNHDA and CDR2 SQIVND (reference sequence). This CDR3 has 13 amino acids. In DNA form, the CDR3 reads TGTGCCAGTAGTTCTACAGGGTCTCAGCCCCAGCATTTT. Protein: CASSSTGSQPQHF.

This clone has more than one count but fewer than ten. Other DNA sequences in this specimen translate into the identical CDR3. The chain couples TRBV5-1 to TRBJ2-7, with D possibly matching TRBD1 (5 bases). Trimming shortened V by 0 bases and J by 3 bases, and 10 bases separated the two germline ends. CDR3 size: 14 residues. Germline CDR1 is SGHRS and CDR2 is YFSETQ. The CDR3 loop reads CASSLGTSNYEQYF. The CDR3 coding sequence is TGCGCCAGCAGCTTGGGGACATCAAACTACGAGCAGTACTTC.

J is TRBJ1-6 and V is TRBV14; D unclear. The CDR3 sequence is 15 residues long. Germline CDR1 SGHDN, CDR2 FVKESK. V gave up 0 bases and J gave up 9 bases, with 12 bases separating them. CDR3: CASSQDQVRGSPLHF. As DNA, the CDR3 is TGTGCCAGCAGCCAAGATCAAGTTCGCGGTTCACCCCTCCACTTT.

This clone was counted once. The CDR3: CASSTTSGRSGDTQYF. The DNA of the CDR3 is TGTGCCAGCAGCACTACTAGCGGGAGGTCCGGGGATACGCAGTATTTT. This chain links TRBV7-8 with TRBJ2-3; the match to TRBD2 covers 12 bases. The J segment lost 6 bases and the V segment lost 5 bases, leaving 9 bases of the junction unmatched. This CDR3 has 16 residues. Germline lookup yields CDR1 SGHVS and CDR2 FQNEAQ.

This chain links TRBV7-9 with TRBJ2-2; D possibly corresponds to TRBD1 (5 bases). Deletions cut 5 bases from V and 2 bases from J, with 15 bases between. Germline CDR1 reads SEHNR; CDR2 reads FQNEAQ (reference sequence). The CDR3 has 16 amino acids. In nucleotides, the CDR3 is TGTGCCAGCAGCCCTAGGATAGGGGCCAACACCGGGGAGCTGTTTTTT. It translates to CASSPRIGANTGELFF.

In its sample, this clone was seen a few times. This chain joins TRBV19 and TRBJ1-5, with D possibly matching TRBD1 (6 bases). CDR3 size: 13 residues. The V end lost 6 bases, the J end lost 2 bases, and 8 bases lay between the germline ends. Germline values: CDR1 LNHDA, CDR2 SQIVND (reference sequence). The CDR3 here is CASRQGGNQPQHF. In nucleotides, the CDR3 is TGTGCCAGTAGACAGGGCGGCAATCAGCCCCAGCATTTT.

CDR3 amino acids: CASSWGEPGELFF. The CDR3 nucleotides read TGCGCCAGCAGCTGGGGGGAGCCCGGGGAGCTGTTTTTT. The chain employs TRBV5-1 and TRBJ2-2, with D maybe TRBD2 (6 bases). The ends were cut back, 3 bases at V and 6 bases at J, with 9 bases in the middle. Germline V gene lookup returns CDR1 SGHRS and CDR2 YFSETQ. The CDR3 length is 13 residues. The full variable domain, rest sourced from reference TRBV5-1 and TRBJ2-2, is KAGVTQTPRYLIKTRGQQVTLSCSPISGHRSVSWYQQTPGQGLQFLFEYFSETQRNKGNFPGRFSGRQFSNSRSEMNVSTLELGDSALYLCASSWGEPGELFFGEGSRLTVL.